This T cell receptor (beta chain) was captured in a study of beta chain bispecific antibodies for T cell cancers. Turning to the study itself: HPB-ALL carried surface TRBV5-5, while Jurkat carried TRBV12-3. Study-level results: Normal T cells contributed less of the targeted TRBV signal than the leukemia cells did.

This clonotype occurred many times. Antigen specificity is unknown. Trimming cost V 5 bases and J 6 bases, with 8 bases left between them. The germline gives CDR1 SNHLY, CDR2 FYNNEI. The CDR3 is 11 amino acids. TCRdb redid the calling of the 5' RACE reads with MiXCR, one entry per CDR3 protein. The sample yields 17,000 or so distinct CDR3 sequences, around 2.1% seen once. Either OKT3 anti-CD3 antibody or CD3/CD28 beads expanded T cells from blood mononuclear cells over approximately 3 days. The rearrangement uses TRBV2 and TRBJ2-7, with unresolved D. The sequenced sample consisted of healthy donor T cells cultured with leukemia cells. This TCR was recovered from a human donor in good health. Some clones in this sample may be carry-over from other donors' samples. The CDR3 protein is CASSWSGEQYF. DNA for the CDR3: TGTGCCAGCAGTTGGTCGGGCGAGCAGTACTTC.